These 11 T cell receptor beta chains were sequenced from one sample in a study of T cells in Graves' hyperthyroidism and ophthalmopathy. RNA transcripts were the template for amplifying TCR beta CDR3 regions. In the first-round RT-PCR of the TCR CDR3, the HTBI primer set was used. TCRdb re-derived calls from the multiplex PCR reads in MiXCR, one entry per CDR3 protein. This table holds hundreds of thousands of distinct CDR3 sequences, around 15% found once. The sample comprised blood. The origin of the receptors is a man aged 45-65 years with Graves' ophthalmopathy.

This chain connects TRBV6-1 to TRBJ1-1; TRBD1 aligns across 9 bases. The CDR3 length is 14 residues. Germline CDR1 reads MNHNS; CDR2 reads SASEGT. V trimming: 6 bases; J trimming: 8 bases; junction bases outside the gene matches: 10. CDR3 in DNA: TGTGCCAGCAGGTCCCGGGACAGGGTAAAAGAAGCTTTCTTT. Translation: CASRSRDRVKEAFF.

The chain has TRBV6-2 or TRBV6-3 and TRBJ1-4, with TRBD1 identical over 9 bases. V was clipped by 1 base and J by 7 bases; unmatched bases: 7. The CDR3 runs 16 residues. The V gene's germline CDR1 is MNHEY and CDR2 SVGEGT. The chain's CDR3 is CASSYFSGQGSEKLFF. CDR3 nucleotide sequence: TGTGCCAGCAGTTACTTTTCGGGACAGGGCTCTGAAAAACTGTTTTTT.

This clonotype occurred a few times. Here the CDR3 reads CASSPGLAGHNEQFF. The CDR3 DNA reads as TGTGCCAGCAGTCCGGGACTAGCGGGCCACAATGAGCAGTTCTTC. The chain links TRBV6-1 to TRBJ2-1; TRBD2 agrees at 12 bases. The CDR3 is 15 amino acids. Germline V lookup: CDR1 MNHNS, CDR2 SASEGT. V was clipped by 5 bases and J by 5 bases; unmatched bases: 4.

This clonotype was found many times. V usage is TRBV28 and J usage is TRBJ1-5; D unresolved. This CDR3 is built from 15 residues. Germline V gene data show CDR1 as MDHEN and CDR2 as SYDVKM. Trimming took off 2 bases at V and 2 bases at J, with 10 bases between the two ends. CDR3 DNA sequence: TGTGCCAGCAGTTTAGTGGAGAGTGGCAATCAGCCCCAGCATTTT. Translated: CASSLVESGNQPQHF.

The CDR3: CAWRTREYLTQYF. CDR3 nucleotide sequence: TGTGCCTGGCGGACCAGGGAGTACCTAACGCAGTATTTT. This chain uses TRBV30 with TRBJ2-3; D may correspond to TRBD1 or TRBD2 (5 bases each). Trimming took 5 bases from V and 9 from J, leaving 18 bases between them. Germline CDR1 and CDR2: GTSNPN and SVGIG (reference sequence). The CDR3 covers 13 residues.

This clonotype was counted at least ten times. The chain recombines TRBV18 with TRBJ2-4, with D possibly TRBD2 on 6 matching bases. CDR1 is KGHSH, CDR2 LQKENI, per germline. The CDR3 covers 16 residues. V was shortened by 3 bases and J by 1 base, with 13 bases between the two germline ends. The CDR3 loop reads CASSPLDGGAKNIQYF. CDR3 DNA: TGTGCCAGCTCACCCCTCGATGGGGGGGCCAAAAACATTCAGTACTTC.

The CDR3 sequence is CSATRSGTSGRAREQYF. The CDR3 DNA reads TGCAGTGCCACCCGGTCCGGGACTAGCGGGAGGGCCCGGGAGCAGTACTTC. The chain joins TRBV20-1 to TRBJ2-7; 16 nucleotides line up with TRBD2. The germline CDR1 and CDR2 sequences are DFQATT and SNEGSKA (reference sequence). V lost 6 bases, J lost 7 bases, and 15 bases stayed unmatched. CDR3 size: 17 residues.

This clonotype has ten or more counts. The chain links TRBV14 to TRBJ2-3; 7 bases line up with TRBD1. The CDR3 extends over 13 amino acids. CDR1 SGHDN and CDR2 FVKESK come from the germline V gene. V lost 4 bases to trimming and J lost 7 bases; unmatched junction nucleotides: 5. CDR3 in amino acids: CASSPSRGNTQYF. The CDR3 DNA follows: TGTGCCAGCAGCCCAAGCAGGGGGAATACGCAGTATTTT. The whole variable domain, remainder taken from reference TRBV14 and TRBJ2-3, is EAGVTQFPSHSVIEKGQTVTLRCDPISGHDNLYWYRRVMGKEIKFLLHFVKESKQDESGMPNNRFLAERTGGTYSTLKVQPAELEDSGVYFCASSPSRGNTQYFGPGTRLTVL.

This clonotype turned up a few times. V gene TRBV6-1 combines with J gene TRBJ2-7; D is perhaps TRBD2 (7 bases). Trimming took off 6 bases at V and 3 bases at J, with 15 bases between the two ends. The CDR3 length is 14 residues. Germline V gene lookup returns CDR1 MNHNS and CDR2 SASEGT. CDR3 DNA: TGTGCCAGCAGGCCCGCGGGGGCAATCTACGAGCAGTACTTC. Its translation: CASRPAGAIYEQYF.

The table lists this clonotype with many counts. This chain links TRBV5-1 with TRBJ2-7, with 8 bases that match TRBD2. This CDR3 contains 16 residues. Germline V gene lookup returns CDR1 SGHRS and CDR2 YFSETQ. With 4 bases clipped from V and 7 bases from J, the junction kept 16 bases outside the gene matches. The CDR3 DNA sequence: TGCGCCAGCAGCCCGGAGCTTAGCGGGACGCCTGGAGAGCAGTACTTC. It yields the protein CASSPELSGTPGEQYF.

The J gene is TRBJ2-1, the V gene TRBV19, with 7 bases that match TRBD2. V trimming: 2 bases; J trimming: 3 bases; junction bases outside the gene matches: 19. CDR3 length: 20 residues. Germline V lookup: CDR1 LNHDA, CDR2 SQIVND (reference sequence). The CDR3 spells CASSISGRVGVASGYNEQFF. The CDR3 DNA reads TGTGCCAGTAGTATATCGGGGCGGGTCGGGGTGGCTAGCGGCTACAATGAGCAGTTCTTC. Full variable domain (outside the CDR3, taken from reference TRBV19 and TRBJ2-1): DGGITQSPKYLFRKEGQNVTLSCEQNLNHDAMYWYRQDPGQGLRLIYYSQIVNDFQKGDIAEGYSVSREKKESFPLTVTSAQKNPTAFYLCASSISGRVGVASGYNEQFFGPGTRLTVL.